Following are 25 T cell receptor beta chains from one sample sequenced in a study of CXCR3-negative and CXCR3-positive naive CD8 T cells. Via 5' RACE with UMI labels, TRB cDNA libraries were prepared. No DNA is given; TCRdb re-called the 5' RACE reads and lists each CDR3 protein once. This sample carries approximately 66,000 distinct CDR3 sequences, with around 1.5% going to the ten biggest clones. Sequencing input: naive CXCR3- CD8+ T cells from blood. Noted subset: CD45RO-CCR7+CD27+CD95- naive CD8+ T cells lacking CXCR3 (TNR3-). All receptors derive from a human donor in good health. Some clones in this sample may be carry-over from other donors' samples.

V is TRBV29-1 and J is TRBJ1-1; TCRdb's D gene call, TRBD1, goes unchecked for lack of DNA. Germline CDR1 and CDR2: SQVTM and ANQGSEA. This CDR3 has 14 amino acids. The CDR3 region is CSGRGGDMNTEAFF.

The rearrangement uses TRBV18 and TRBJ2-1; the D call from TCRdb, TRBD1, cannot be confirmed without DNA. CDR1 is KGHSH and CDR2 is LQKENI in the germline V gene. The CDR3 sequence is 13 residues long. The CDR3 protein is CASSPGTDNEQFF.

The rearrangement uses TRBV29-1 and TRBJ1-2; TCRdb's assignment of TRBD1 cannot be checked, as there is no DNA. Germline CDR1 and CDR2: SQVTM and ANQGSEA. The CDR3 has 14 residues. This CDR3 reads CSVEEDDRNYGYTF. The full variable domain, with the rest looked up from reference TRBV29-1 and TRBJ1-2, is SAVISQKPSRDICQRGTSLTIQCQVDSQVTMMFWYRQQPGQSLTLIATANQGSEATYESGFVIDKFPISRPNLTFSTLTVSNMSPEDSSIYLCSVEEDDRNYGYTFGSGTRLTVV.

The chain couples TRBV29-1 to TRBJ2-7; TCRdb gives TRBD1 as the D gene, but with no DNA this cannot be confirmed. Germline V gene lookup returns CDR1 SQVTM and CDR2 ANQGSEA. CDR3 length: 15 amino acids. CDR3 protein: CSVESDRGPSYEQYF.

The V call is TRBV5-4, the J call TRBJ2-5. The CDR3 loop spans 13 amino acids. Germline V gene lookup returns CDR1 SGHNT and CDR2 YYREEE (reference sequence). CDR3 amino acids: CASSLDGQETQYF.

This chain joins TRBV29-1 and TRBJ2-1; TCRdb calls TRBD2, which cannot be checked without DNA. The CDR3 runs to 12 residues. The germline gives CDR1 SQVTM, CDR2 ANQGSEA. CDR3 residues: CSVGQGPNEKFF.

The chain combines TRBV28 with TRBJ1-1. Germline V gene lookup returns CDR1 MDHEN and CDR2 SYDVKM. CDR3 length equals 12 residues. The CDR3 protein is CASSLPETEAFF.

The chain links TRBV20-1 to TRBJ2-7; the D gene TCRdb calls, TRBD2, cannot be checked with no DNA. CDR1 DFQATT and CDR2 SNEGSKA come from the germline V gene (reference sequence). The CDR3 covers 15 residues. The CDR3 loop is CSARDVSGGANEQYF.

The V call is TRBV4-2, the J call TRBJ1-1; TCRdb's D call of TRBD1 is untestable without DNA. This CDR3 spans 14 amino acids. CDR1 LGHNA and CDR2 YNFKEQ come from the germline V gene. The CDR3: CASREGRGATEAFF.

The chain is built from TRBV13 and TRBJ1-2. The CDR3 is made up of 13 amino acids. Germline loops: CDR1 PRHDT, CDR2 FYEKMQ (reference sequence). The CDR3 loop is CASSLLVEDGYTF.

The rearrangement joins TRBV28 to TRBJ2-3. The CDR3 runs to 16 residues. CDR1 MDHEN and CDR2 SYDVKM come from the germline V gene. The CDR3 is CASSLMGLASTDTQYF.

The CDR3 sequence: CASSLTTLEKLFF. This chain joins TRBV28 and TRBJ1-4. Germline V gene data show CDR1 as MDHEN and CDR2 as SYDVKM. This CDR3 is built from 13 residues. Full variable domain (outside the CDR3, taken from reference TRBV28 and TRBJ1-4): DVKVTQSSRYLVKRTGEKVFLECVQDMDHENMFWYRQDPGLGLRLIYFSYDVKMKEKGDIPEGYSVSREKKERFSLILESASTNQTSMYLCASSLTTLEKLFFGSGTQLSVL.

The chain employs TRBV10-3 and TRBJ2-3; without DNA, the TCRdb call of TRBD2 cannot be checked. This CDR3 is built from 15 residues. Germline loops: CDR1 ENHRY, CDR2 SYGVKD. This CDR3 reads CAISESTGLADTQYF.

This chain links TRBV6-5 with TRBJ1-2; TCRdb returns TRBD1, unconfirmable since there is no DNA. The germline gives CDR1 MNHEY, CDR2 SVGAGI. The CDR3 length is 15 residues. CDR3: CASSLNSGTPYGYTF.

The gene calls are TRBV29-1 and TRBJ1-1; TCRdb's assignment of TRBD1 cannot be checked, as there is no DNA. CDR3 length equals 15 residues. Per germline, CDR1 SQVTM and CDR2 ANQGSEA. CDR3 sequence: CSVPPGTGMYTEAFF.

The chain carries TRBV7-9 and TRBJ2-3; TCRdb lists TRBD1, though no DNA is available to test this call. The CDR3 has 16 residues. Germline assignment: CDR1 SEHNR and CDR2 FQNEAQ (reference sequence). The CDR3 loop is CASSEIRDRGLETQYF.

The chain links TRBV7-9 to TRBJ1-2. Germline CDR1 reads SEHNR; CDR2 reads FQNEAQ (reference sequence). This CDR3 is 15 amino acids long. The chain's CDR3 is CASSLAADFHYGYTF.

The chain uses TRBV7-9 and TRBJ2-1; there is no DNA to check the TCRdb D call of TRBD2. In germline, CDR1 is SEHNR, CDR2 FQNEAQ (reference sequence). The CDR3 is 16 amino acids. CDR3 residues: CASSSLTSGTYNEQFF.

The chain is built from TRBV7-9 and TRBJ2-7. Germline-derived CDR1 and CDR2 are SEHNR and FQNEAQ (reference sequence). CDR3 length equals 14 residues. The chain's CDR3 is CASSLVGQGYEQYF. The full variable domain, in which reference TRBV7-9 and TRBJ2-7 provide the parts outside the CDR3, is DTGVSQNPRHKITKRGQNVTFRCDPISEHNRLYWYRQTLGQGPEFLTYFQNEAQLEKSRLLSDRFSAERPKGSFSTLEIQRTEQGDSAMYLCASSLVGQGYEQYFGPGTRLTVT.

This chain links TRBV11-2 with TRBJ2-3; there is no DNA to check the TCRdb D call of TRBD1. The CDR3 spans 16 residues. Germline-derived CDR1 and CDR2 are SGHAT and FQNNGV. The CDR3 reads CASRPFEGGPRDTQYF.

This sequence joins TRBV6-5 and TRBJ2-2. The CDR3 consists of 12 residues. The germline gives CDR1 MNHEY, CDR2 SVGAGI. CDR3 in amino acids: CASSYGTGELFF.

The V and J genes are TRBV4-3 and TRBJ1-2. Germline CDR1 is LGHNA and CDR2 is YSLEER. This CDR3 has 15 amino acids. The CDR3 protein is CASSQDFAMGYGYTF.

This chain links TRBV7-9 with TRBJ2-5; TCRdb gives TRBD1 as the D gene, but with no DNA this cannot be confirmed. The CDR3 runs 14 residues. Germline values: CDR1 SEHNR, CDR2 FQNEAQ (reference sequence). CDR3 region: CASSLFTGQETQYF. The full variable domain, with the rest looked up from reference TRBV7-9 and TRBJ2-5, is DTGVSQNPRHKITKRGQNVTFRCDPISEHNRLYWYRQTLGQGPEFLTYFQNEAQLEKSRLLSDRFSAERPKGSFSTLEIQRTEQGDSAMYLCASSLFTGQETQYFGPGTRLLVL.

The CDR3 sequence: CASRYTFNTEAFF. The chain has TRBV6-2 or TRBV6-3 and TRBJ1-1. The CDR3 runs to 13 residues. Germline CDR1 MNHEY, CDR2 SVGEGT.

CDR3 sequence: CATLKYNEQFF. The rearrangement joins TRBV3-1 to TRBJ2-1. The CDR3 contains 11 residues. CDR1 is LGHDT, CDR2 YNNKEL, per germline (reference sequence).